This TCR beta chain was identified in a study of blood T cell repertoires in COVID-19. On the study more broadly: Samples of COVID-19 (acute and convalescent) were obtained from the United States, Italy and Spain. In each case, the material was cDNA or gDNA derived from T cells, B-cell-depleted T cells, or PBMCs.

Sequencing used immunoSEQ multiplex PCR; TCRdb keeps in-frame clones, though not all of them. The top ten hold 0.9% to 1% of the sample, which has fewer than 300,000 clones, about 88% seen once. This CDR3 is built from 15 residues. V lost 1 base and J lost 2, with 12 bases in between. Germline V gives CDR1 LNHDA, CDR2 SQIVND (reference sequence). V gene TRBV19 combines with J gene TRBJ2-7, with D possibly being TRBD2 (6 bases). The sequencing sample was made of peripheral blood. The source of this sequence is a woman in her thirties or forties who had recovered from COVID-19. The CDR3 coding sequence is TGTGCCAGTAGTATAGTCGGGCGGGGCCCCTACGAGCAGTACTTC. This sequence encodes CASSIVGRGPYEQYF.